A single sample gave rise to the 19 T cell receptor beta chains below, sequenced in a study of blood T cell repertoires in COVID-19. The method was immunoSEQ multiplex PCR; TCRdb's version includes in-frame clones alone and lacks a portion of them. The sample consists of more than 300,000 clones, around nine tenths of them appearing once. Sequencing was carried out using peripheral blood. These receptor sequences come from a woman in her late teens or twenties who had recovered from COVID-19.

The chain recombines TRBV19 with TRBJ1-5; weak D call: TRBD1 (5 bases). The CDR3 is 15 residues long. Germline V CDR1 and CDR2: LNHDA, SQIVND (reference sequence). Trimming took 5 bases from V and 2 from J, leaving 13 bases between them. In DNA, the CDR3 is TGTGCCAGTAGTGGCAGGGCTCAGCGCAATCAGCCCCAGCATTTT. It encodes CASSGRAQRNQPQHF.

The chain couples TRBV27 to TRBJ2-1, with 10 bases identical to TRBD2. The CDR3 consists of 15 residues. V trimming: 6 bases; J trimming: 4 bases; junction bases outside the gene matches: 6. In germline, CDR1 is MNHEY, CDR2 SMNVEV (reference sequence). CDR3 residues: CASREAGGGYNEQFF. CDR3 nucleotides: TGTGCCAGCAGGGAAGCGGGAGGGGGATACAATGAGCAGTTCTTC.

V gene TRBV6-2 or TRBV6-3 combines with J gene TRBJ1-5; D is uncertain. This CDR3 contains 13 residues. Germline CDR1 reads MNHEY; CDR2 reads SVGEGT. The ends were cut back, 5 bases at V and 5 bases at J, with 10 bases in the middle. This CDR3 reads CASSTLIDQPQHF. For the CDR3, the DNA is TGTGCCAGCAGTACTCTGATCGATCAGCCCCAGCATTTT.

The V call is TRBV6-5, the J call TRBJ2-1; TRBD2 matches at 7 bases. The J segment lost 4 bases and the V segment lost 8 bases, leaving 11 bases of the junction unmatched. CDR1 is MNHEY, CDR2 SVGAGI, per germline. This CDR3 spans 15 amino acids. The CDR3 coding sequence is TGTGCCAGCCGAAGGGCGGGAGAAGGGTACAATGAGCAGTTCTTC. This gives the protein CASRRAGEGYNEQFF.

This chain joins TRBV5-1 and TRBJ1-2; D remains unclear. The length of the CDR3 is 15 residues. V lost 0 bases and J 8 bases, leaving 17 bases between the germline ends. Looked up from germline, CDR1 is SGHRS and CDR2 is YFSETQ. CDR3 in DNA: TGCGCCAGCAGCTTGGAACCCGAGGCCGCTGCGGGCTACACCTTC. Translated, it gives CASSLEPEAAAGYTF.

CDR3 region: CASSNTALNTEAFF. In nucleotides, the CDR3 is TGTGCCAGCAGTAATACAGCTTTGAACACTGAAGCTTTCTTT. The chain combines TRBV6-5 with TRBJ1-1; D gene unclear. This CDR3 region has 14 residues. V was cut by 5 bases and J by 0 bases, with 10 bases left in between. From germline, CDR1 is MNHEY and CDR2 SVGAGI.

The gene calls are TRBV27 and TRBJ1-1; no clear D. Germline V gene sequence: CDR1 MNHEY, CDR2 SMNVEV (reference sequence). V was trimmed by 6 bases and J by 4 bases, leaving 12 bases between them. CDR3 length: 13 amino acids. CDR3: CASSPAGGTEAFF. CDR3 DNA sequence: TGTGCCAGCAGCCCCGCGGGTGGCACTGAAGCTTTCTTT.

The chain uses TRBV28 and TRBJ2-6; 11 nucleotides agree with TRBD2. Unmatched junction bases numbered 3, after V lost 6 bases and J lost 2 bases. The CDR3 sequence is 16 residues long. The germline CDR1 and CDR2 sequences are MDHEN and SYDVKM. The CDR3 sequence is CASRLAGVAGANVLTF. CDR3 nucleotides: TGTGCCAGCAGACTAGCGGGAGTGGCTGGGGCCAACGTCCTGACTTTC.

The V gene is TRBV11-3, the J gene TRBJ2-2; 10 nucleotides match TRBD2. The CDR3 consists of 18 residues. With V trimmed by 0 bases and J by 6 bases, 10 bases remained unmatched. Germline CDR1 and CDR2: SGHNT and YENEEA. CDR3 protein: CASSLDLWLAGEAGELFF. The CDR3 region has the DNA TGTGCCAGCAGCTTAGATCTTTGGCTAGCGGGAGAAGCCGGGGAGCTGTTTTTT.

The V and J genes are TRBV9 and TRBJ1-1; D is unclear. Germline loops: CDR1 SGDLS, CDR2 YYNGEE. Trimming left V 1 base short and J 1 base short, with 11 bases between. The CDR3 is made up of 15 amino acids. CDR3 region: CASSVYPVPNTEAFF. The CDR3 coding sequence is TGTGCCAGCAGCGTATACCCGGTCCCGAACACTGAAGCTTTCTTT.

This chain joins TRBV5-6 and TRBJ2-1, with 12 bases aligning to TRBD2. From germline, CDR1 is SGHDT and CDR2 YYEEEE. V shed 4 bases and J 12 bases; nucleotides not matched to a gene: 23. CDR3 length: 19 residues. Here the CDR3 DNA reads TGTGCCAGCAGCCCCTTGACTAGCGGGAGCGGAATTCGGGGTAAAGGGCAGTTCTTC. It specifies CASSPLTSGSGIRGKGQFF.

The CDR3 spells CASSSRLNTEAFF. Written as DNA, the CDR3 is TGTGCCAGCAGCTCTAGACTGAACACTGAAGCTTTCTTT. The chain carries TRBV5-4 and TRBJ1-1; D unclear. CDR1 SGHNT and CDR2 YYREEE come from the germline V gene (reference sequence). V shed 3 bases and J shed 0 bases, with 6 bases lying between them. This CDR3 is 13 amino acids long. The variable domain in full, completed from reference TRBV5-4 and TRBJ1-1, reads ETGVTQSPTHLIKTRGQQVTLRCSSQSGHNTVSWYQQALGQGPQFIFQYYREEENGRGNFPPRFSGLQFPNYSSELNVNALELDDSALYLCASSSRLNTEAFFGQGTRLTVV.

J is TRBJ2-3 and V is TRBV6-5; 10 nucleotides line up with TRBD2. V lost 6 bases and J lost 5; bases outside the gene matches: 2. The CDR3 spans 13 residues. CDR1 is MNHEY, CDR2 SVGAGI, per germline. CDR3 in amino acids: CASRAGGIDTQYF. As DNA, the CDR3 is TGTGCCAGCAGAGCGGGAGGGATAGATACGCAGTATTTT.

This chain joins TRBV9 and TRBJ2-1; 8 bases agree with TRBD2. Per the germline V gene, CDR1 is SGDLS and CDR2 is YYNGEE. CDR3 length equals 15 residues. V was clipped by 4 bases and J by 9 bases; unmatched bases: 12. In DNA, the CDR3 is TGTGCCAGCAGCTCGGGGGACGGGAGGGCCGTTGAGCAGTTCTTC. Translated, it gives CASSSGDGRAVEQFF.

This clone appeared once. The CDR3 loop is CASSRTGLGSSYNEQFF. CDR3 in DNA: TGTGCCAGCAGCCGAACAGGACTAGGGAGCTCCTACAATGAGCAGTTCTTC. The rearrangement joins TRBV7-9 to TRBJ2-1, with 7 bases that match TRBD2. Trimming cost V 5 bases and J 0 bases; bases outside gene matches: 10. The CDR3 is 17 residues long. Per germline, CDR1 SEHNR and CDR2 FQNEAQ (reference sequence).

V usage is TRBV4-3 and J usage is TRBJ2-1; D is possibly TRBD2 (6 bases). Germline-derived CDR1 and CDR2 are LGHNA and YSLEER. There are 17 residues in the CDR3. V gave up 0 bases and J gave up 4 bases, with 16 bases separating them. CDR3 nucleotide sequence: TGCGCCAGCAGCCAAGATACGGGGATAGCGGCTTACAATGAGCAGTTCTTC. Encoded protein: CASSQDTGIAAYNEQFF.

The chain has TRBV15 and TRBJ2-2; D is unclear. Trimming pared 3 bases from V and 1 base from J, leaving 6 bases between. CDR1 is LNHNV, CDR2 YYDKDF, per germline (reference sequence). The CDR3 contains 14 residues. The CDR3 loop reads CATSRRGNTGELFF. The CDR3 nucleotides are TGTGCCACCAGCAGGCGAGGGAACACCGGGGAGCTGTTTTTT.

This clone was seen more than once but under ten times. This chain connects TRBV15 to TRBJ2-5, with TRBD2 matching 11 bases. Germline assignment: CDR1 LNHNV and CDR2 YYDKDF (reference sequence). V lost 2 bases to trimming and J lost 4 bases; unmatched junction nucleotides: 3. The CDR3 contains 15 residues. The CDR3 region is CATSRIAGGPETQYF. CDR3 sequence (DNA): TGTGCCACCAGCAGAATAGCGGGAGGGCCAGAGACCCAGTACTTC.

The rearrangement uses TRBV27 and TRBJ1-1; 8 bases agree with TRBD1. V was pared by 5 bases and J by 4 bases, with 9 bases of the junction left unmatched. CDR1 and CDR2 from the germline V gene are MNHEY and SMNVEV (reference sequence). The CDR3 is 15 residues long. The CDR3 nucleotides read TGTGCCAGCAGTCAAAAGGGACAGGCTATCACTGAAGCTTTCTTT. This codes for CASSQKGQAITEAFF.